These 29 T cell receptor beta chains were sequenced from one sample in a study of metastatic and nonmetastatic thyroid tumors. TCRdb re-called clones from the PCR reads using MiXCR. The repertoire holds tens of thousands of clones, with more than 10% as singletons. Thyroid surgery was preceded by no treatment in any patient. The sequenced material came from blood. All receptors derive from a female donor with papillary thyroid cancer or a benign thyroid nodule (not recorded which). Some clones in this sample may be carry-over from other donors' samples.

This clone was counted ten times or more. This chain connects TRBV10-3 to TRBJ2-5; no reliable D call. V lost 6 bases to trimming and J lost 2 bases, with 16 bases between them. CDR3 length: 15 amino acids. Germline CDR1 is ENHRY and CDR2 is SYGVKD. This CDR3 is CAISPGPLQQETQYF. CDR3 nucleotides: TGTGCCATCAGCCCAGGACCCCTTCAGCAAGAGACCCAGTACTTC.

This clone was recorded at least ten times. The rearrangement links TRBV27 to TRBJ2-3; no reliable D call. Germline V CDR1 and CDR2: MNHEY, SMNVEV (reference sequence). This CDR3 contains 13 residues. V lost 6 bases and J lost 8, with 15 bases in between. The CDR3 sequence is CASSFMVKGTQYF. Written as DNA, the CDR3 is TGTGCCAGCAGCTTCATGGTAAAGGGTACGCAGTATTTT.

This clone was counted many times. The chain joins TRBV4-2 to TRBJ2-1; 11 bases match TRBD2. The CDR3 length is 17 residues. CDR1 is LGHNA, CDR2 YNFKEQ, per germline. The V segment lost 3 bases and the J segment 1 base; nucleotides outside the gene matches: 5. CDR3 DNA: TGTGCCAGCAGCCAGGGTAGCGGGAGGGGGTCCTACAATGAGCAGTTCTTC. This encodes CASSQGSGRGSYNEQFF.

There are many counts of this clone. The chain joins TRBV27 to TRBJ1-5, with D perhaps TRBD1 (6 bases). The V end lost 5 bases, the J end lost 4 bases, and 9 bases lay between the germline ends. From germline, CDR1 is MNHEY and CDR2 SMNVEV (reference sequence). CDR3 length equals 13 residues. CDR3 sequence (DNA): TGTGCCAGCAGTCCACAGGGAAATCAGCCCCAGCATTTT. It is translated as CASSPQGNQPQHF.

Regarding this clone: The CDR3 does not end in the conserved phenylalanine or tryptophan, so this is likely a read error. The chain combines TRBV6-2 or TRBV6-3 with TRBJ2-6; D perhaps matches TRBD1 (5 bases). The CDR3 is 15 amino acids. CDR1 and CDR2 (germline): MNHEY, SVGEGT. The CDR3 loop is CASSQVVSGANVLTL. In DNA, the CDR3 is TGTGCCAGCAGCCAGGTAGTCTCTGGGGCAAACGTCCTGACTCTC.

This clone occurred many times. The chain links TRBV19 to TRBJ1-5; D is unclear. The germline V and J ends were trimmed by 3 bases and 2 bases, with 11 bases remaining between them. Germline V gene lookup returns CDR1 LNHDA and CDR2 SQIVND (reference sequence). The CDR3 contains 15 residues. As DNA, the CDR3 is TGTGCCAGTAGTATGGAGAGGCAGGGCAATCAGCCCCAGCATTTT. Translating it yields CASSMERQGNQPQHF.

This clone has ten or more counts. The chain joins TRBV15 to TRBJ1-5, with D possibly being TRBD1 (5 bases). The germline V gene encodes CDR1 LNHNV and CDR2 YYDKDF (reference sequence). The germline V and J ends were trimmed by 4 bases and 6 bases, with 16 bases remaining between them. This CDR3 spans 15 amino acids. The CDR3 is CATSKHRSMAQPQHF. CDR3 bases: TGTGCCACCAGCAAACACAGGAGTATGGCTCAGCCCCAGCATTTT. Complete variable domain (other parts from reference TRBV15 and TRBJ1-5): DAMVIQNPRYQVTQFGKPVTLSCSQTLNHNVMYWYQQKSSQAPKLLFHYYDKDFNNEADTPDNFQSRRPNTSFCFLDIRSPGLGDTAMYLCATSKHRSMAQPQHFGDGTRLSIL.

This clone was seen many times. This chain links TRBV7-3 with TRBJ2-2; 10 nucleotides align to TRBD2. Per the germline V gene, CDR1 is SGHTA and CDR2 is FQGTGA. The CDR3 covers 15 residues. V shed 6 bases, J shed 1 base, and the junction held 2 bases outside the gene matches. Here the CDR3 DNA reads TGTGCCAGCAGTCGGACTAGCGGGAACACCGGGGAGCTGTTTTTT. Its translation is CASSRTSGNTGELFF.

The chain employs TRBV6-4 and TRBJ2-3; 8 bases are a match to TRBD2. The CDR3 sequence is 14 residues long. Unmatched junction bases numbered 9, after V lost 8 bases and J lost 5 bases. CDR1 MRHNA and CDR2 SNTAGT come from the germline V gene. The CDR3 region has the DNA TGTGCCAGCCGCATACCAGCGGGAGAAGATACGCAGTATTTT. This codes for CASRIPAGEDTQYF.

CDR3 loop: CASSVGGTRTDNYEQYF. CDR3 bases: TGTGCCAGCAGCGTCGGGGGAACTCGGACCGATAACTACGAGCAGTACTTC. The genes are TRBV9 and TRBJ2-7, with D tentatively TRBD2 (6 bases). The germline CDR1 and CDR2 sequences are SGDLS and YYNGEE. CDR3 length equals 17 residues. The V end lost 2 bases, the J end lost 3 bases, and 21 bases lay between the germline ends.

This clone has a count of ten or more. The chain carries TRBV11-2 and TRBJ2-3; TRBD2 matches 8 bases. There are 18 residues in the CDR3. The germline V gene has CDR1 SGHAT and CDR2 FQNNGV. After removal of 1 base from V and 2 bases from J, the junction contained 11 bases not matched to a gene. The CDR3 sequence: CASSLGIGSGMYTDTQYF. The CDR3 DNA follows: TGTGCCAGCAGCTTAGGTATTGGTAGCGGGATGTACACAGATACGCAGTATTTT.

This clone appeared many times. The chain uses TRBV12-3 or TRBV12-4 and TRBJ2-5; D uncertain. This CDR3 has 14 amino acids. V lost 6 bases and J 5 bases, leaving 16 bases between the germline ends. CDR3 DNA: TGTGCCAGCAGGAATTCGGGCCGAGGCGAGACCCAGTACTTC. It codes for CASRNSGRGETQYF.

The table lists this clone with many counts. The genes are TRBV27 and TRBJ2-7, with 10 nucleotides matching TRBD2. Per the germline V gene, CDR1 is MNHEY and CDR2 is SMNVEV (reference sequence). There are 15 residues in the CDR3. V lost 5 bases, J lost 4 bases, and 8 bases stayed unmatched. As DNA, the CDR3 is TGTGCCAGCAGTCTCACTAGCGGGATATATTACGAGCAGTACTTC. The encoded protein is CASSLTSGIYYEQYF.

This clone was picked up many times. V gene TRBV19 combines with J gene TRBJ2-1; weak D call: TRBD1 (6 bases). The germline V gene has CDR1 LNHDA and CDR2 SQIVND (reference sequence). The CDR3 extends over 18 amino acids. V was pared by 2 bases and J by 1 base, with 18 bases between. The CDR3 sequence: CASSIISGWDTSYNEQFF. In DNA, the CDR3 is TGTGCCAGTAGTATAATATCGGGATGGGACACATCCTACAATGAGCAGTTCTTC. The entire variable domain, with the rest obtained from reference TRBV19 and TRBJ2-1, is as follows: DGGITQSPKYLFRKEGQNVTLSCEQNLNHDAMYWYRQDPGQGLRLIYYSQIVNDFQKGDIAEGYSVSREKKESFPLTVTSAQKNPTAFYLCASSIISGWDTSYNEQFFGPGTRLTVL.

The chain employs TRBV5-4 and TRBJ2-6; D gene ambiguous. V lost 0 bases and J lost 0, with 10 bases in between. The CDR3 contains 17 residues. Germline lookup yields CDR1 SGHNT and CDR2 YYREEE (reference sequence). CDR3 in amino acids: CASSLAFLSSGANVLTF. Here the CDR3 DNA reads TGTGCCAGCAGCTTGGCCTTCCTTAGCTCTGGGGCCAACGTCCTGACTTTC.

This clone occurred a few times. Mismatch with germline at one junction end may stem from a read error. The rearrangement links TRBV27 to TRBJ2-1; D unresolved. CDR3 length: 16 amino acids. Germline values: CDR1 MNHEY, CDR2 SMNVEV (reference sequence). The CDR3 loop is CDSSPGGPKYWNEQFF. The DNA for the CDR3 is TGTGACAGCAGTCCGGGTGGTCCCAAATACTGGAATGAGCAGTTCTTC.

This clone occurred many times. The V gene is TRBV20-1, the J gene TRBJ1-4; 7 bases align to TRBD1. V shed 3 bases and J 8 bases; nucleotides not matched to a gene: 18. This CDR3 spans 17 amino acids. Per the germline V gene, CDR1 is DFQATT and CDR2 is SNEGSKA (reference sequence). CDR3 loop: CSASPRTGLLEREKLFF. The CDR3, as DNA: TGCAGTGCTAGCCCCCGGACAGGACTTCTCGAGAGGGAAAAACTGTTTTTT.

The genes are TRBV19 and TRBJ2-1; D gene unclear. CDR1 is LNHDA and CDR2 is SQIVND in the germline V gene (reference sequence). V was shortened by 4 bases and J by 2 bases, with 12 bases between the two germline ends. The CDR3 loop spans 15 amino acids. The chain's CDR3 is CASSTSADPYNEQFF. The CDR3 region has the DNA TGTGCCAGTAGTACCAGTGCCGATCCCTACAATGAGCAGTTCTTC. Full variable domain (rest looked up from reference TRBV19 and TRBJ2-1): DGGITQSPKYLFRKEGQNVTLSCEQNLNHDAMYWYRQDPGQGLRLIYYSQIVNDFQKGDIAEGYSVSREKKESFPLTVTSAQKNPTAFYLCASSTSADPYNEQFFGPGTRLTVL.

As concerns this clone: Possible read error: a much larger clone is one base away. Other nucleotide sequences from this sample produce the same CDR3. The genes are TRBV15 and TRBJ1-1; D call uncertain. V shed 3 bases and J shed 4 bases, with 9 bases lying between them. The CDR3 spans 13 residues. Per the germline V gene, CDR1 is LNHNV and CDR2 is YYDKDF (reference sequence). The CDR3, as DNA: TGTGCCACCAGCAGCCGACCCGTCACTGAAGCTTTCTTT. Translation gives CATSSRPVTEAFF.

Turning to this clone: This may be a read error, as it is one base from a much larger clone. This chain joins TRBV10-3 and TRBJ2-3, with 12 positions matching TRBD2. Trimming removed 4 bases from V and 5 bases from J; junction bases left unmatched: 4. The CDR3 is made up of 15 amino acids. Germline V gene sequence: CDR1 ENHRY, CDR2 SYGVKD. The CDR3 DNA reads as TGTGCCATCAGTGTGACTAGCGGGAGTGAAGATACGCAGTATTTT. It yields the protein CAISVTSGSEDTQYF.

This clone was found a few times. The same CDR3 arises from other DNA sequences in this sample as well. This chain uses TRBV2 with TRBJ1-1; tentative D call: TRBD1 (6 bases). V gave up 6 bases and J gave up 4 bases, with 21 bases separating them. Germline assignment: CDR1 SNHLY and CDR2 FYNNEI. This CDR3 has 16 residues. This chain's CDR3 is CASRGALQRGGTEAFF. Written as DNA, the CDR3 is TGTGCCAGCAGGGGTGCTTTACAAAGGGGGGGCACTGAAGCTTTCTTT.

In its sample, this clone was seen many times. CDR3 DNA sequence: TGTGCCAGCAGCTGGGTGGGGTACTACAATGAGCAGTTCTTC. It encodes CASSWVGYYNEQFF. This rearrangement joins TRBV5-6 to TRBJ2-1, with D unclear. Trimming left V 3 bases short and J 3 bases short, with 10 bases between. Germline lookup yields CDR1 SGHDT and CDR2 YYEEEE. The length of the CDR3 is 14 residues.

This clone was recorded many times. This rearrangement joins TRBV7-2 to TRBJ2-1; 9 bases match TRBD1. Trimming removed 5 bases from V and 6 bases from J; junction bases left unmatched: 11. The CDR3 is 16 residues long. Germline loops: CDR1 SGHTA, CDR2 FQGNSA. CDR3 DNA sequence: TGTGCCAGCAGCACCCGGACAGGGGAAGACGGCAATGAGCAGTTCTTC. Translated, it gives CASSTRTGEDGNEQFF.

This clone was counted at least ten times. This chain connects TRBV7-9 to TRBJ2-1; maybe TRBD2 (5 bases). Trimming stripped 5 bases from V and 10 bases from J, with 21 bases between. Per the germline V gene, CDR1 is SEHNR and CDR2 is FQNEAQ (reference sequence). This CDR3 region has 15 residues. CDR3 nucleotides: TGTGCCAGCAGCCCCCATAACTTACTAGATGGGGAGCAGTTCTTC. This encodes CASSPHNLLDGEQFF.

This clone was recorded many times. At the DNA level, this CDR3 is encoded by other sequences in the same sample as well. This chain joins TRBV2 and TRBJ1-1; D unresolved. V shed 7 bases and J shed 0 bases, with 6 bases lying between them. Germline CDR1 SNHLY, CDR2 FYNNEI. The CDR3 runs to 12 residues. The CDR3 bases are TGTGCCAGCACCGGGCTGAACACTGAAGCTTTCTTT. This gives the protein CASTGLNTEAFF.

The table lists this clone with many counts. Being one base from a much bigger clone, this may be a read error. Other DNA sequences of this sample code for an identical CDR3. The gene calls are TRBV27 and TRBJ1-6; D remains ambiguous. Per the germline V gene, CDR1 is MNHEY and CDR2 is SMNVEV (reference sequence). The CDR3 length is 14 residues. The CDR3 spells CASRPSDYNSPLHF. CDR3 DNA: TGTGCCAGCCGCCCGTCTGACTATAATTCACCTCTCCACTTT.

This clone was observed at least ten times. This sequence may be a read error, since a much larger clone differs from it by one base. As the CDR3 is not closed by the conserved phenylalanine or tryptophan, this likely results from a read error. V gene TRBV6-4 combines with J gene TRBJ2-1, with D uncertain. The CDR3 runs 15 residues. V was cut by 4 bases and J by 0 bases, with 10 bases left in between. The germline gives CDR1 MRHNA, CDR2 SNTAGT. CDR3 loop: CASSVTESSYNEQFL. Here the CDR3 DNA reads TGTGCCAGCAGTGTTACAGAAAGCTCCTACAATGAGCAGTTCCTC.

This clone was observed many times. The chain recombines TRBV12-5 with TRBJ2-1; 9 nucleotides line up with TRBD2. CDR1 LGHNT and CDR2 FRNRAP come from the germline V gene. The CDR3 has 15 amino acids. The trim removed 1 base at V and 7 bases at J, leaving 5 bases unmatched. The CDR3 DNA reads TGTGCTAGTGGTTTGGGTAGCGGGAGTTATAATGAGCAGTTCTTC. Its protein is CASGLGSGSYNEQFF.

At least ten counts were recorded for this clone. The V call is TRBV5-1, the J call TRBJ2-2; a weak D match, TRBD2 (5 bases). The CDR3 consists of 12 residues. V lost 2 bases and J lost 7, with 6 bases in between. The germline V gene encodes CDR1 SGHRS and CDR2 YFSETQ. CDR3 DNA sequence: TGCGCCAGCAGCTTCGGGGTCGGGGAGCTGTTTTTT. Translated, it gives CASSFGVGELFF.